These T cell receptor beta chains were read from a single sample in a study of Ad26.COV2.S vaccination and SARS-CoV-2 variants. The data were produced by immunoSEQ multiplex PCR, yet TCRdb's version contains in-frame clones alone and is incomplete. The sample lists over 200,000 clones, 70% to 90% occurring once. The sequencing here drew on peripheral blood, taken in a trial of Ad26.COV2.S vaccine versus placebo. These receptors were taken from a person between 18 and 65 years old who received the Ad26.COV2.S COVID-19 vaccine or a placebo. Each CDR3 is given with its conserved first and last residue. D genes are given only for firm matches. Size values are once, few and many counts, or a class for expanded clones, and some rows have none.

CASSPATGVQETQYF | TGTGCCAGCTCACCTGCCACAGGGGTGCAAGAGACCCAGTACTTC | TRBJ2-5 | NA | TRBD1 | TRBV18
CASSYSSNIQYF | TGTGCCAGCAGTTACTCTTCAAACATTCAGTACTTC | TRBJ2-4 | NA | NA | TRBV6-2/TRBV6-3
CASSSRDRGNTGELFF | TGTGCCAGCAGCTCCCGGGACAGGGGGAACACCGGGGAGCTGTTTTTT | TRBJ2-2 | NA | TRBD1 | TRBV11-3
CARKATEEALGYGYTF | TGTGCCCGTAAAGCGACGGAGGAGGCCCTAGGCTATGGCTACACCTTC | TRBJ1-2 | NA | NA | TRBV10-3
CASSQRAGPSYEQYF | TGCGCCAGCAGCCAAAGGGCAGGGCCCTCCTACGAGCAGTACTTC | TRBJ2-7 | NA | NA | TRBV4-3
CASRRGQGEYEQYF | TGTGCCAGCAGACGCGGACAGGGGGAGTACGAGCAGTACTTC | TRBJ2-7 | NA | TRBD1 | TRBV6-5
CASSQDRGGGYGYTF | TGTGCCAGCAGCCAAGATAGAGGTGGGGGCTATGGCTACACCTTC | TRBJ1-2 | once | NA | TRBV4-2
CASSLEGVSYNEQFF | TGCGCCAGCAGCTTGGAAGGGGTGTCCTACAATGAGCAGTTCTTC | TRBJ2-1 | NA | NA | TRBV5-1
CASSGWLGTAPIYGYTF | TGCGCCAGCAGCGGCTGGCTCGGGACAGCCCCGATCTATGGCTACACCTTC | TRBJ1-2 | NA | TRBD1 | TRBV5-1
CASSPAVAGRQSTDTQYF | TGTGCCAGCAGCCCGGCGGTAGCGGGGAGGCAGAGCACAGATACGCAGTATTTT | TRBJ2-3 | NA | TRBD2 | TRBV28
CASSLHRSGELFF | TGTGCCAGCAGTTTACACCGGTCCGGGGAGCTGTTTTTT | TRBJ2-2 | NA | NA | TRBV27
CASSPGTTQETQYF | TGTGCCAGCTCACCTGGGACCACCCAAGAGACCCAGTACTTC | TRBJ2-5 | NA | NA | TRBV18
CASSQGQGGNQPQHF | TGTGCCAGCTCACAGGGACAGGGTGGCAATCAGCCCCAGCATTTT | TRBJ1-5 | NA | TRBD1 | TRBV18
CASSQVTSGHNEQFF | TGCGCCAGCAGCCAAGTGACTAGCGGACACAATGAGCAGTTCTTC | TRBJ2-1 | few | TRBD2 | TRBV4-3
CASTTNSMNTEAFF | TGTGCCAGCACGACGAACAGTATGAACACTGAAGCTTTCTTT | TRBJ1-1 | once | NA | TRBV6-5
CASSPTPALGTGELFF | TGTGCCAGCAGTCCAACCCCCGCCTTGGGCACCGGGGAGCTGTTTTTT | TRBJ2-2 | NA | NA | TRBV28
CASSFFNNEQFF | TGCGCCAGCAGCTTTTTTAACAATGAGCAGTTCTTC | TRBJ2-1 | NA | NA | TRBV5-1
CASSFVTTGVGSEAFF | TGCGCCAGCAGCTTTGTTACGACAGGGGTGGGGTCTGAAGCTTTCTTT | TRBJ1-1 | NA | TRBD1 | TRBV5-1
CASSEPPKPQHF | TGTGCCAGCAGTGAACCCCCCAAGCCCCAGCATTTT | TRBJ1-5 | NA | NA | TRBV28
CASSKGQGLGTDTQYF | TGTGCCAGCAGCAAAGGACAGGGTTTGGGCACAGATACGCAGTATTTT | TRBJ2-3 | NA | TRBD1 | TRBV5-8
CASRADSYGYTF | TGTGCCAGCCGGGCGGACAGCTATGGCTACACCTTC | TRBJ1-2 | once | NA | TRBV2
CASSQYFPEASANYGYTF | TGTGCCAGCAGCCAGTACTTTCCAGAGGCCTCGGCTAACTATGGCTACACCTTC | TRBJ1-2 | NA | NA | TRBV14